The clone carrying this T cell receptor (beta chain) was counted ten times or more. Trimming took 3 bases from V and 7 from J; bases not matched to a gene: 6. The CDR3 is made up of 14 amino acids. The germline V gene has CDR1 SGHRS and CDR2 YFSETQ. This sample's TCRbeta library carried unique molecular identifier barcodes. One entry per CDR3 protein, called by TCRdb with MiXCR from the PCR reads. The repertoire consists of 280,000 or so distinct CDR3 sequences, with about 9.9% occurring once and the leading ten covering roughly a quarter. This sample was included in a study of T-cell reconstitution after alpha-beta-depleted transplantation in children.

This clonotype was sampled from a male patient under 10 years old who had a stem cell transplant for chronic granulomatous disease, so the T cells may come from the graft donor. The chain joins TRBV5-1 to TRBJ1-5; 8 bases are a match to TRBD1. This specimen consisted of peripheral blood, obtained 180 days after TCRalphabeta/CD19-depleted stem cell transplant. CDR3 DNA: TGCGCCAGCAGCTCAGGACAGGGAGGACAGCCCCAGCATTTT. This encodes CASSSGQGGQPQHF.